This T cell receptor beta chain was recorded in a study of monozygotic twins with inflammatory bowel disease. Germline V CDR1 and CDR2: MRHNA, SNTAGT. The CDR3 is 14 residues long. From its re-call of the 5' RACE reads, TCRdb lists each CDR3 protein once, without DNA. The clone table shows about 350,000 distinct CDR3 sequences, with the ten largest holding approximately 2%. Sequenced: blood. The source of this sequence is a human donor with ulcerative colitis or Crohn's disease, or a healthy co-twin of an affected twin (not recorded which). The V and J genes are TRBV6-4 and TRBJ1-1; TCRdb selects TRBD1, and the lack of DNA leaves this call unchecked. CDR3 sequence: CASSDSGTRTEAFF.